A selection of T cell receptor beta chains follows, all from one sample in a study of shared clonotypes between healthy human individuals. TCRdb's table, derived via immunoSEQ multiplex PCR, lists solely in-frame clones and lacks some. The data contain roughly 2 million clones, about 95% of them singletons. The specimen sequenced was naive CD8+ T cells sorted from blood. The receptor set was obtained from a man aged 18 to 29 in good health. CDR3s include the opening cysteine and the closing phenylalanine or tryptophan. The order of the fields is V gene, J gene, CDR3 protein.

v_call: TRBV5-4
j_call: TRBJ1-2
cdr3_aa: CASSLVGQQVKVSHGYTF

v_call: TRBV5-6
j_call: NA
cdr3_aa: CASSLSGQTYEQYF

v_call: TRBV6-5
j_call: TRBJ1-6
cdr3_aa: CASSYNMNNSPLHF

v_call: TRBV9
j_call: TRBJ2-7
cdr3_aa: CASSVVPSYEQYF

v_call: TRBV29-1
j_call: TRBJ2-7
cdr3_aa: CSVVTYEQYF

v_call: TRBV4-3
j_call: TRBJ2-5
cdr3_aa: CASSPRREETQYF

v_call: TRBV5-5
j_call: TRBJ2-7
cdr3_aa: CASSLEKGYEQYF

v_call: TRBV5-6
j_call: TRBJ1-2
cdr3_aa: CASSFETGSNYGYTF

v_call: TRBV28
j_call: TRBJ2-7
cdr3_aa: CASSETGGEYEQYF

v_call: TRBV11-2
j_call: TRBJ2-7
cdr3_aa: CASSLGGTGTGAYEQYF

v_call: TRBV13
j_call: TRBJ2-1
cdr3_aa: CASSASGLTSYNEQFF

v_call: TRBV7-6
j_call: TRBJ2-5
cdr3_aa: CASSLYVGMETQYF